This is a list of T cell receptor beta chains from one sample in a study of radiation and T cells in renal cell carcinoma. TCRdb's copy holds only in-frame clones and misses some; the assay was immunoSEQ multiplex PCR. This repertoire shows roughly 100,000 clones, under 90% found once; its top ten account for 5% to 8%. Source: blood, taken from a patient whose treatment included radiotherapy and nephrectomy. These receptors originate from a man aged 60 to 69 with renal cell carcinoma. Both conserved end residues are part of each CDR3. The D gene is left open where the match is weak. Part of the rows lack a size; the others show once, few, many or a class for expanded clones.

abundance	v_gene	j_gene	d_gene	len	CDR3nt	CDR3aa
.	TRBV5-1	TRBJ2-7	.	17	TGCGCCAGCAGCTCGACCTCGGGGAGGGGGGACCCCTACGAGCAGTACTTC	CASSSTSGRGDPYEQYF
once	TRBV4-3	TRBJ2-2	TRBD2	19	TGCGCCAGCAGCCAAGATCCCGGACTAGCGGGAAGAAGCACCGGGGAGCTGTTTTTT	CASSQDPGLAGRSTGELFF
.	TRBV5-1	TRBJ2-7	.	15	TGCGCCAGCAGCTTGGAGGGAACTGACGCCTACGAGCAGTACTTC	CASSLEGTDAYEQYF
.	TRBV11-3	TRBJ2-2	.	16	TGTGCCAGCAGCTTAGTTCTCGGGCCAGGGCCCGGGGAGCTGTTTTTT	CASSLVLGPGPGELFF
few	TRBV9	TRBJ1-2	.	8	TGTGCCAGCAAATGCAACACCTTC	CASKCNTF
.	TRBV4-2	TRBJ1-2	.	17	TGTGCCAGCAGCCACCCCATGGAGGCCAGACCTAACTATGGCTACACCTTC	CASSHPMEARPNYGYTF
.	TRBV6-5	TRBJ2-4	.	15	TGTGCCAGCAGACCTCTAGGGGAAGCCAAAAACATTCAGTACTTC	CASRPLGEAKNIQYF
.	TRBV15	TRBJ1-1	.	13	TGTGCCACCAGCAGCCAGCCCGACACTGAAGCTTTCTTT	CATSSQPDTEAFF
few	TRBV5-1	TRBJ2-3	.	17	TGCGCCAGCAGCTATTCCTCCCCCCGGGGTAGCACAGATACGCAGTATTTT	CASSYSSPRGSTDTQYF
once	TRBV5-1	TRBJ2-7	TRBD1	12	TGCGCCAGCAGCTCACAGGGGAGAGAGCAGTACTTC	CASSSQGREQYF
.	TRBV28	TRBJ1-4	.	14	TGTGCCAGCAGTTTTCAGGGCCCAGATGAAAAACTGTTTTTT	CASSFQGPDEKLFF
.	TRBV7-9	TRBJ1-1	.	14	TGTGCCAGCAGCTTAGGTCTGGGGCAGACTGAAGCTTTCTTT	CASSLGLGQTEAFF
.	TRBV19	TRBJ2-7	.	14	TGTGCCAGTAAACTAAGGGACTCGGGATACGAGCAGTACTTC	CASKLRDSGYEQYF
.	TRBV27	TRBJ2-7	TRBD1	14	TGTGCCAGCAGACTGACAGGGGCGAGCTACGAGCAGTACTTC	CASRLTGASYEQYF
.	TRBV11-3	TRBJ2-2	TRBD2	16	TGTGCCAGCAGCTCGGGACTAGCGGGCCGAACCGGGGAGCTGTTTTTT	CASSSGLAGRTGELFF
.	TRBV27	TRBJ2-7	.	14	TGTGCCAGCAGTTTCCGTGTGGGATCCTACGAGCAGTACTTC	CASSFRVGSYEQYF
.	TRBV19	TRBJ1-2	.	13	TGTGCCAGTAGTATATTTGACAACTATGGCTACACCTTC	CASSIFDNYGYTF
.	TRBV11-2	TRBJ2-3	.	18	TGTGCCAGCAGCTTACCCACGGGGTACAAAACTAGCACAGATACGCAGTATTTT	CASSLPTGYKTSTDTQYF